The following is a T cell receptor beta chain sequence with its context. The sample comes from a study of blood T cells in healthy people across ages. With a J-beta primer mix and a sample-barcoded 5' primer, a second PCR ran about 6 to 11 cycles. Each cDNA molecule, via a template-switch adaptor with 12 random nucleotides, was tagged. TCRdb reprocessed the 5' RACE reads with MiXCR, giving one entry per CDR3 protein. The sample has about 1.8 million distinct CDR3 sequences, 49% seen once. Per the germline V gene, CDR1 is SGHRS and CDR2 is YFSETQ. The junction had 5 bases not matched to a gene; V was cut back by 2 bases and J by 0 bases. The CDR3 is made up of 15 amino acids.

The sequenced sample consisted of blood. The V and J genes are TRBV5-1 and TRBJ2-7; the match to TRBD1 covers 7 bases. The receptor was derived from a woman between 35 and 50 years old in good health. CDR3 loop: CASSLRTGTSYEQYF. CDR3 DNA: TGCGCCAGCAGCTTACGGACAGGCACCTCCTACGAGCAGTACTTC.